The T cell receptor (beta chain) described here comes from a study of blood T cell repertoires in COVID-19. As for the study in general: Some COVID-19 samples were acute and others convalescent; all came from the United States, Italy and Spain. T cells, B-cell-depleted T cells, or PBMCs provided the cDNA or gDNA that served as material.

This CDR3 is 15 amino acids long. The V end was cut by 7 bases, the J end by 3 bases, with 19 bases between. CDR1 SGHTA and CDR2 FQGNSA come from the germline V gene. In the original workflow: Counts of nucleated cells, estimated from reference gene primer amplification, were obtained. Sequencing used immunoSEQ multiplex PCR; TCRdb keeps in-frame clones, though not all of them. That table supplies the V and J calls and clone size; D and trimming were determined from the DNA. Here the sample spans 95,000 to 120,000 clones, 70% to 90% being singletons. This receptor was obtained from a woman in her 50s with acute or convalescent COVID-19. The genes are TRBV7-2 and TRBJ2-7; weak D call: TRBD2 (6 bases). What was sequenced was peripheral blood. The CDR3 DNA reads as TGTGCCAGCATGCCCGGAGAGTCGGGGGACTACGAGCAGTACTTC. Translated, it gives CASMPGESGDYEQYF.